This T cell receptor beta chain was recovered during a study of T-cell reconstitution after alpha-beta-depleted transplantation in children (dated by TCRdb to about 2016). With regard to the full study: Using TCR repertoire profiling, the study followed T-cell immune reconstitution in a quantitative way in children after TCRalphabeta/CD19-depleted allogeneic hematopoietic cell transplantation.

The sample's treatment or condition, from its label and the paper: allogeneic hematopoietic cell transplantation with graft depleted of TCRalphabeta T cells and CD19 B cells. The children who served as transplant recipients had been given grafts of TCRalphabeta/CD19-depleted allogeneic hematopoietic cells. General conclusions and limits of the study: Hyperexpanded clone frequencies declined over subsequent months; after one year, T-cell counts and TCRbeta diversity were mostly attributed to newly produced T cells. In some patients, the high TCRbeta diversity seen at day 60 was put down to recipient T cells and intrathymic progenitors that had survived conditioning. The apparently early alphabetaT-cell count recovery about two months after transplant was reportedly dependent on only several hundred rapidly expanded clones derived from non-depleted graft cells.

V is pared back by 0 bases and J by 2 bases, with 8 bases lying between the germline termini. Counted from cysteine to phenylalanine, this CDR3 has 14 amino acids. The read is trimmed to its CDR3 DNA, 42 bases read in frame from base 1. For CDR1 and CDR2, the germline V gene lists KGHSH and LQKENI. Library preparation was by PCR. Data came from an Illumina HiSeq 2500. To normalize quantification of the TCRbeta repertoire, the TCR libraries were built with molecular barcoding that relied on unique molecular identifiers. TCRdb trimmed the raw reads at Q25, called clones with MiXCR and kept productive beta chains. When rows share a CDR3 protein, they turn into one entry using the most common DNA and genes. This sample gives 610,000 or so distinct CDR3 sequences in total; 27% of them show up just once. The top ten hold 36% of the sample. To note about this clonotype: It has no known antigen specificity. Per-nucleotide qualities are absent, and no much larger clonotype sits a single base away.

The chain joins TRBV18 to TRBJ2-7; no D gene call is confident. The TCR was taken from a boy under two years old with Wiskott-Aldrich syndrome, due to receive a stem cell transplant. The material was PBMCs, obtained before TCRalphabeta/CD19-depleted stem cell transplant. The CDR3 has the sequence CASSPPTMPYEQYF. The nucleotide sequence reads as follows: TGTGCCAGCTCACCACCGACAATGCCCTACGAGCAGTACTTC.